The entry below gives a single TCR beta chain sequence along with its context. What this receptor recognizes is not known. Base qualities are not recorded, but no much larger clone differs from it by a single base. The data were taken from a study of CD8+ T cells in alopecia areata (dated by TCRdb to the late 2010s). Turning to the overall study: Treated patients were enrolled in an open-label pilot trial of oral tofacitinib at 5 to 10 mg twice daily for moderate-to-severe alopecia areata. For the treated patients, the SALT score, which quantifies what percentage of scalp surface area is affected, served as the measure of disease severity. To study T cell clonal expansion in alopecia areata, the researchers applied high-throughput TCRbeta sequencing to both the C3H/HeJ mouse model and human patients. The RNA source kit depended on sample type: the PAXgene miRNA kit for fixed scalp, the miRNeasy kit for PBMCs, and the RNeasy kit for mouse skin. TCRbeta CDR3 regions were amplified by immunoSEQ multiplex PCR with 35 Vbeta forward and 13 Jbeta reverse primers. Patients received tofacitinib for 6 to 18 months and were then followed off drug for 6 months to check for delayed response and recurrence. Scalp tissue and sorted CD4+ and CD8+ peripheral blood T cells from patchy and totalis/universalis alopecia areata patients and from healthy controls were covered by human TCRbeta sequencing. Clonality in the scalp was compared among normal scalp (n=4), patchy alopecia areata scalp (n=8), and alopecia totalis/universalis scalp (n=8). Biopsies were taken from tofacitinib-treated patients at baseline and again at 4 and 24 weeks into treatment, and several of those patients also had a later scalp biopsy.

In the paper's terms, the treatment or condition label means: oral pan-JAK inhibitor, 5-10 mg twice daily. Peripheral blood and lesional scalp punch biopsies were obtained from patients with alopecia areata. After PBMCs were isolated by density centrifugation and stained for CD3, CD4 and CD8, a FACSAria was used to sort CD4+ and CD8+ T cells. The CDR1 and CDR2 encoded by the germline V gene are SGDLS and YYNGEE. V is cut by 6 bases and J by 2 bases, and the space between the germline ends is 12 bases. The CDR3 has 15 amino acids, counting the end cysteine and phenylalanine. Only CDR3 DNA is held: 45 bases, read in frame from base 1. The study at large found these results: Resident alphabeta T cells in normal human skin are also sequenced, complicating scalp TCR repertoire analysis, unlike mouse skin dominated by gammadelta T cells. Because the treated cohort was small and included a single nonresponder, larger studies are needed to assess links between baseline CD8+ expansion and response. Tofacitinib significantly decreased scalp clonality and the number of expanded CD8+ clones among the top 100 scalp clones. Compared with normal scalp, lesional scalp had higher clonality and more expanded CD8+ clones, particularly in alopecia totalis/universalis, a pattern that suggests antigenic drive. Shared TCR sequences between patients were less evident than in mice, which may be partly attributable to HLA diversity in the patient population. Many expanded lesional clones were found to persist in scalp and blood during tofacitinib treatment, and relapse after treatment cessation may be partly explained by this persistence.

Library preparation used the immunoSEQ multiplex PCR assay. RNA was extracted from all samples and reverse transcribed into cDNA, which served as template for TCR sequencing. SuperScript III was used for first-strand cDNA synthesis, primed with a 2:1 mix of oligo-dT and random hexamers. A synthetic immune receptor repertoire was used to gauge amplification bias, and whatever bias remained was removed computationally. Per the authors' processing: After raw reads were preprocessed to remove errors, the CDR3 was defined following IMGT conventions as running from the conserved cysteine to phenylalanine. Clonality was computed as 1 minus the Shannon entropy, with the entropy normalized by log2 of the number of productive unique TCRs. CD4 or CD8 identity of scalp clones was inferred by cross-referencing scalp TCRbeta sequences with sorted blood CD4 and CD8 repertoires. TCRdb's version of the immuneACCESS table is confined to in-frame rearrangements and falls short of the full clone set. An unresolved V gene accounts for under half of the shortfall where checked; the remainder is of unknown origin. The V and J calls and clone size come from that table; D and trimming were worked out from the DNA. The sample table contains about 100,000 clones; only one count was recorded for approximately 63% of them. The ten largest account for about 15% of the sample.

The rearrangement combines TRBV9 with TRBJ2-6, with a weak D call of TRBD2 (6 bases match). This receptor was taken from a human donor with alopecia areata. The sample here was CD8+ T cells sorted from blood, taken at approximately week 55, from a patient treated with tofacitinib. The encoded CDR3 is CASTPGGTGANVLTF. The nucleotide sequence is TGTGCCAGCACCCCTGGGGGGACTGGGGCCAACGTCCTGACTTTC.